This T cell receptor beta chain was sequenced during a study of T cell repertoires in cytomegalovirus infection. Study-wide context: Recently identified HLA-C-restricted CMV epitopes and well-studied HLA-B-restricted CMV epitopes were used by the study. Public TCR beta signatures were indicative of both CMV infection and a matching HLA type.

Via MiXCR, TCRdb re-called the reads, giving one row per CDR3 protein. The sample carries 550,000 to 850,000 distinct CDR3 sequences, about 30% recorded once. On this clonotype itself: No antigen is known for it.

V lost 8 bases and J lost 7, with 17 bases in between. The germline CDR1 and CDR2 sequences are LNHDA and SQIVND (reference sequence). This CDR3 region has 14 residues. General study points: Using cumulative public TCR beta family frequency, the authors identified those who carried CMV together with the relevant HLA. The response measured ex vivo was dominated by TCR beta clonotypes (HLA-C-restricted and CMV-specific).

This clonotype originated in a human donor in good health (CMV status not recorded). Some clones in this sample may be carry-over from other donors' samples. This sample comprised cultured PBMCs, obtained from culture after CMV antigen stimulation. The gene calls are TRBV19 and TRBJ1-4; tentative D call: TRBD1 (5 bases). CDR3 sequence reads: CASLPGPGFEKLFF. The CDR3 DNA reads TGTGCCAGTCTCCCGGGACCCGGATTTGAAAAACTGTTTTTT.